Each of the 29 T cell receptor beta chains below was sequenced from the same sample in a study of vaccination effects on CD4 cells after COVID-19. Antigen-specific CD4+ T cells were first expanded with viral peptide pools by the ViraFEST assay and only then sequenced. After more than 9 days in culture, the CD4+ T cells were isolated. Recipients of the vaccine had no prior SARS-CoV-2 infection and negative nucleocapsid antibodies. These receptors have no identified antigens. Some clones are missing from TCRdb's copy, which holds only in-frame ones; the method was immunoSEQ multiplex PCR. The sample includes about 54,000 clones, more than 60% of them seen just once. This material consisted of CD4+ T cells from PBMCs cultured with SARS-CoV-2 spike peptides, taken before COVID-19 vaccination. The receptors shown here come from a human donor who received a COVID-19 vaccine.

The J gene is TRBJ1-1, the V gene TRBV2; no firm D call. The CDR3 has 19 amino acids. V lost 6 bases, J lost 0 bases, and 26 bases lay in between. Germline-derived CDR1 and CDR2 are SNHLY and FYNNEI. CDR3 amino acids: CASRPTQRVTTQLNTEAFF. Here the CDR3 DNA reads TGTGCCAGCAGACCCACCCAAAGAGTCACAACACAGTTGAACACTGAAGCTTTCTTT. Variable domain in full (rest from reference TRBV2 and TRBJ1-1): EPEVTQTPSHQVTQMGQEVILRCVPISNHLYFYWYRQILGQKVEFLVSFYNNEISEKSEIFDDQFSVERPDGSNFTLKIRSTKLEDSAMYFCASRPTQRVTTQLNTEAFFGQGTRLTVV.

The rearrangement joins TRBV19 to TRBJ2-7; D is unclear. Between the trimmed V and J ends, which lost 5 bases and 4 bases, there was a span of 12 bases. The CDR3 covers 13 residues. The germline V gene has CDR1 LNHDA and CDR2 SQIVND (reference sequence). The CDR3, as DNA: TGTGCCAGTAGTTCCAACGACGGATACGAGCAGTACTTC. Amino acids: CASSSNDGYEQYF.

This chain connects TRBV29-1 to TRBJ2-5; 7 bases fit TRBD2. The germline gives CDR1 SQVTM, CDR2 ANQGSEA. Trimming cost V 6 bases and J 5 bases; bases outside gene matches: 12. This CDR3 is built from 14 residues. CDR3 sequence: CSVGRRLAAETQYF. DNA for the CDR3: TGCAGCGTAGGACGGAGGCTAGCGGCTGAGACCCAGTACTTC.

This chain connects TRBV18 to TRBJ1-1, with TRBD1 matching 7 bases. The V gene end was trimmed by 5 bases and the J gene end by 1 base; junction bases not matched to a gene: 4. CDR1 and CDR2 (germline): KGHSH, LQKENI. The CDR3 runs 14 residues. The CDR3 region is CASSANRGNTEAFF. The CDR3 nucleotides read TGTGCCAGCTCAGCCAACAGGGGGAACACTGAAGCTTTCTTT.

This clone has just one count. The chain employs TRBV5-1 and TRBJ2-5; a possible D gene is TRBD2 (6 bases). The V end lost 5 bases, the J end lost 1 base, and 12 bases lay between the germline ends. The germline V gene has CDR1 SGHRS and CDR2 YFSETQ. The CDR3 runs to 14 residues. CDR3 residues: CASSSAGIQETQYF. For the CDR3, the DNA is TGCGCCAGCAGTTCAGCGGGTATCCAAGAGACCCAGTACTTC.

The chain is built from TRBV14 and TRBJ2-7; D remains unclear. Germline V gives CDR1 SGHDN, CDR2 FVKESK. The CDR3 has 14 amino acids. V was clipped by 6 bases and J by 0 bases, with 12 bases between them. This chain's CDR3 is CASSPKLRSYEQYF. The DNA for the CDR3 is TGTGCCAGCAGTCCCAAACTACGCTCCTACGAGCAGTACTTC.

This chain links TRBV19 with TRBJ2-4; D unclear. The CDR3 extends over 15 amino acids. The germline V gene has CDR1 LNHDA and CDR2 SQIVND (reference sequence). The V gene lost 1 base and the J gene lost 0 bases, with 7 bases spanning the gap. The CDR3 sequence is CASSIGRIAKNIQYF. The CDR3 DNA sequence: TGTGCCAGTAGTATAGGGCGGATAGCCAAAAACATTCAGTACTTC.

The chain couples TRBV19 to TRBJ2-7; a weak D match, TRBD1 (6 bases). Trimming pared 3 bases from V and 2 bases from J, leaving 17 bases between. This CDR3 contains 16 residues. Germline CDR1 LNHDA, CDR2 SQIVND (reference sequence). CDR3 in amino acids: CASSISNRVGTYEQYF. CDR3 coding DNA: TGTGCCAGTAGTATCTCTAACAGGGTTGGGACCTACGAGCAGTACTTC.

The chain combines TRBV10-3 with TRBJ1-6; D gene ambiguous. CDR1 and CDR2 (germline): ENHRY, SYGVKD. The CDR3 runs to 16 residues. V gave up 0 bases and J gave up 9 bases, with 15 bases separating them. The CDR3 loop reads CAISESAGGFASPLHF. In DNA, the CDR3 is TGTGCCATCAGTGAGTCTGCAGGAGGATTTGCTTCACCCCTCCACTTT.

This clone came up once. The chain links TRBV27 to TRBJ2-7; tentatively, D is TRBD1 (5 bases). Trimming removed 6 bases at V and 2 bases at J, with 11 bases between. The CDR3 extends over 13 amino acids. Looked up from germline, CDR1 is MNHEY and CDR2 is SMNVEV (reference sequence). CDR3 protein: CASSLRETYEQYF. As DNA, the CDR3 is TGTGCCAGCAGCCTCAGGGAAACCTACGAGCAGTACTTC.

This rearrangement joins TRBV2 to TRBJ2-2; 15 positions match TRBD2. The CDR3 length is 17 residues. The V segment lost 6 bases and the J segment 3 bases; nucleotides outside the gene matches: 5. In germline, CDR1 is SNHLY, CDR2 FYNNEI. The chain's CDR3 is CASRWTSGRAYTGELFF. The CDR3, as DNA: TGTGCCAGCAGATGGACTAGCGGGAGGGCCTACACCGGGGAGCTGTTTTTT.

The chain uses TRBV30 and TRBJ2-7, with D unresolved. V was shortened by 1 base and J by 2 bases, with 9 bases between the two germline ends. The germline gives CDR1 GTSNPN, CDR2 SVGIG (reference sequence). The CDR3 totals 13 residues. The CDR3 nucleotides are TGTGCCTGGAGTGGAGATGCACCCTACGAGCAGTACTTC. Protein: CAWSGDAPYEQYF.

This clone occurred once. The gene calls are TRBV12-3 or TRBV12-4 and TRBJ2-5; D uncertain. The CDR3 length is 12 residues. V was pared by 6 bases and J by 4 bases, with 9 bases between. The chain's CDR3 is CASSRPGETQYF. For the CDR3, the DNA is TGTGCCAGCAGCCGTCCGGGAGAGACCCAGTACTTC.

The V gene is TRBV12-3 or TRBV12-4, the J gene TRBJ1-3; D perhaps matches TRBD1 (6 bases). The CDR3 spans 13 residues. V was clipped by 6 bases and J by 7 bases, with 13 bases between them. The CDR3 nucleotides read TGTGCCAGCAGACCAACAGGGACCAACACCATATATTTT. Amino acid sequence: CASRPTGTNTIYF.

This clone was picked up one time. This chain connects TRBV9 to TRBJ2-1; 9 nucleotides match TRBD2. J gave up 0 bases and V 0 bases, and 7 bases lay outside the gene matches. The CDR3 contains 18 residues. Germline V lookup: CDR1 SGDLS, CDR2 YYNGEE. CDR3 sequence: CASSVVGSGGSSYNEQFF. The CDR3 nucleotides are TGTGCCAGCAGCGTAGTTGGTAGCGGGGGCAGCTCCTACAATGAGCAGTTCTTC.

The gene calls are TRBV27 and TRBJ2-7; a possible D gene is TRBD1 (7 bases). The CDR3 totals 15 residues. The V gene's germline CDR1 is MNHEY and CDR2 SMNVEV (reference sequence). Trimming took 5 bases from V and 2 from J, leaving 16 bases between them. In DNA form, the CDR3 reads TGTGCCAGCAGTGTGACAGGGAGGCCTCCCTACGAGCAGTACTTC. Translated, it gives CASSVTGRPPYEQYF.

The rearrangement joins TRBV9 to TRBJ2-3, with TRBD1 matching 7 bases. The CDR3 totals 16 residues. The J segment lost 3 bases and the V segment lost 3 bases, leaving 10 bases of the junction unmatched. Germline V CDR1 and CDR2: SGDLS, YYNGEE. CDR3 DNA sequence: TGTGCCAGCAGCGGACGTACAGGGGTGGGAACAGATACGCAGTATTTT. Translation: CASSGRTGVGTDTQYF.

The rearrangement links TRBV2 to TRBJ1-2; the D is unclear. V shed 1 base and J shed 6 bases, with 9 bases lying between them. CDR3 size: 13 residues. Germline V CDR1 and CDR2: SNHLY, FYNNEI. The CDR3 coding sequence is TGTGCCAGCAGTGAAGTAGGTCGGGATGGCTACACCTTC. Protein: CASSEVGRDGYTF.

CDR3 loop: CASSPRQGRGSLYYNEQFF. CDR3 nucleotide sequence: TGTGCCAGCTCACCACGCCAGGGCCGGGGGTCTCTCTACTACAATGAGCAGTTCTTC. The chain has TRBV18 and TRBJ2-1; tentative D call: TRBD2 (6 bases). CDR1 KGHSH and CDR2 LQKENI come from the germline V gene. The V and J ends lost 1 base and 3 bases respectively, with 22 bases between them. There are 19 residues in the CDR3. Full variable domain (remainder filled in from reference TRBV18 and TRBJ2-1): NAGVMQNPRHLVRRRGQEARLRCSPMKGHSHVYWYRQLPEEGLKFMVYLQKENIIDESGMPKERFSAEFPKEGPSILRIQQVVRGDSAAYFCASSPRQGRGSLYYNEQFFGPGTRLTVL.

The chain joins TRBV7-6 to TRBJ1-4; D remains unclear. With 0 bases removed from V and 7 bases from J, the gap between germline ends came to 9 bases. From germline, CDR1 is SGHVS and CDR2 FNYEAQ. This CDR3 has 14 amino acids. The CDR3 spells CASSLAGRGEKLFF. CDR3 bases: TGTGCCAGCAGCTTAGCTGGCAGAGGTGAAAAACTGTTTTTT. The whole variable domain, filled in from reference TRBV7-6 and TRBJ1-4, reads GAGVSQSPRYKVTKRGQDVALRCDPISGHVSLYWYRQALGQGPEFLTYFNYEAQQDKSGLPNDRFSAERPEGSISTLTIQRTEQRDSAMYRCASSLAGRGEKLFFGSGTQLSVL.

This clone was found a few times. This chain uses TRBV2 with TRBJ2-2; 8 positions match TRBD1. The V gene end was trimmed by 7 bases and the J gene end by 5 bases; junction bases not matched to a gene: 9. Germline V gene data show CDR1 as SNHLY and CDR2 as FYNNEI. This CDR3 has 15 residues. For the CDR3, the DNA is TGTGCCAGCATCTTAGGACAGGGTAGGACCGGGGAGCTGTTTTTT. This codes for CASILGQGRTGELFF.

CDR3 sequence (DNA): TGTGCCAGCAGCACTCTAAGGACAGGAGTCGGAACTAATGAAAAACTGTTTTTT. Translated, it gives CASSTLRTGVGTNEKLFF. V gene TRBV11-2 combines with J gene TRBJ1-4; 7 bases align to TRBD1. Germline V gene sequence: CDR1 SGHAT, CDR2 FQNNGV. Trimming cost V 5 bases and J 1 base; bases outside gene matches: 13. The CDR3 covers 18 residues.

The rearrangement links TRBV6-5 to TRBJ1-1; the D gene is possibly TRBD1 (6 bases). The CDR3 is 13 residues long. Germline CDR1 MNHEY, CDR2 SVGAGI. V gave up 5 bases and J gave up 11 bases, with 18 bases separating them. CDR3 sequence (DNA): TGTGCCAGCAGTCCAGGGGAAGGTCGGTGGGCTTTCTTT. Translated: CASSPGEGRWAFF.

The rearrangement joins TRBV2 to TRBJ2-5; no definite D call. Trimming took 6 bases from V and 2 from J, leaving 7 bases between them. CDR3 length: 12 amino acids. From germline, CDR1 is SNHLY and CDR2 FYNNEI. CDR3 residues: CASSVKQETQYF. In DNA, the CDR3 is TGTGCCAGCAGCGTCAAGCAAGAGACCCAGTACTTC.

This rearrangement joins TRBV27 to TRBJ1-6; D possibly corresponds to TRBD1 (5 bases). This CDR3 region has 13 residues. Germline CDR1 is MNHEY and CDR2 is SMNVEV (reference sequence). Trimming removed 6 bases from V and 9 bases from J, with 12 bases in between. The CDR3 sequence: CASSLRGSSPLHF. The DNA of the CDR3 is TGTGCCAGCAGCCTAAGGGGTAGTTCACCCCTCCACTTT.

The gene calls are TRBV14 and TRBJ1-1; tentative D call: TRBD1 (5 bases). CDR1 SGHDN and CDR2 FVKESK come from the germline V gene. CDR3 size: 16 residues. Trimming cost V 1 base and J 0 bases, with 12 bases left between them. The CDR3 sequence: CASSQGAGRLNTEAFF. The CDR3 DNA follows: TGTGCCAGCAGCCAAGGGGCGGGACGGCTGAACACTGAAGCTTTCTTT.

The chain recombines TRBV6-1 with TRBJ2-1; TRBD2 matches at 11 bases. Trimming removed 3 bases from V and 2 bases from J; junction bases left unmatched: 0. CDR3 length equals 15 residues. Germline values: CDR1 MNHNS, CDR2 SASEGT. CDR3 in DNA: TGTGCCAGCAGTGAGGGACTAGCGGCCTACAATGAGCAGTTCTTC. Encoded protein: CASSEGLAAYNEQFF.

This chain links TRBV27 with TRBJ2-2; 10 nucleotides align to TRBD2. The ends lost 4 bases at V and 6 bases at J; junction bases unmatched: 5. Germline V CDR1 and CDR2: MNHEY, SMNVEV (reference sequence). CDR3 length equals 15 residues. CDR3 in amino acids: CASSSSGRPSGELFF. The DNA for the CDR3 is TGTGCCAGCAGTTCTAGCGGGAGACCGTCCGGGGAGCTGTTTTTT.

This clone turned up a few times. The chain joins TRBV9 to TRBJ2-1; 8 positions agree with TRBD2. Germline V gives CDR1 SGDLS, CDR2 YYNGEE. The CDR3 loop spans 18 amino acids. Trimming cost V 0 bases and J 4 bases; bases outside gene matches: 12. In nucleotides, the CDR3 is TGTGCCAGCAGCGTAGCTGTCCCAGGACTAGCAGGTTACAATGAGCAGTTCTTC. Its protein is CASSVAVPGLAGYNEQFF. Together with reference TRBV9 and TRBJ2-1, the CDR3 gives the full variable domain: DSGVTQTPKHLITATGQRVTLRCSPRSGDLSVYWYQQSLDQGLQFLIQYYNGEERAKGNILERFSAQQFPDLHSELNLSSLELGDSALYFCASSVAVPGLAGYNEQFFGPGTRLTVL.